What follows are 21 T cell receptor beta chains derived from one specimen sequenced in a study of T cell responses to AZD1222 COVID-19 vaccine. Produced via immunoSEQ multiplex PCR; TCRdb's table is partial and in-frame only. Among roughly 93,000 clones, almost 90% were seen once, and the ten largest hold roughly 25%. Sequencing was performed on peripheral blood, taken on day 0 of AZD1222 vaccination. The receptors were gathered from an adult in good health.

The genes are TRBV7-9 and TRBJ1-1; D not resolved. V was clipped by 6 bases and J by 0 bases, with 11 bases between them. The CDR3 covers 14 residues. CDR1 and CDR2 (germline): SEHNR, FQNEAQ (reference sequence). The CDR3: CASSHDTLNTEAFF. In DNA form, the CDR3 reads TGTGCCAGCAGTCATGACACGTTGAACACTGAAGCTTTCTTT.

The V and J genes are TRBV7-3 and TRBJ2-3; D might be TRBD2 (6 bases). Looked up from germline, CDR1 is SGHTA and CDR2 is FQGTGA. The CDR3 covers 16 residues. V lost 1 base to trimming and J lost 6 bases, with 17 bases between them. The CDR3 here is CASSLKSASAWDTQYF. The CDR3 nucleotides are TGTGCCAGCAGCTTAAAAAGCGCTAGCGCGTGGGATACGCAGTATTTT.

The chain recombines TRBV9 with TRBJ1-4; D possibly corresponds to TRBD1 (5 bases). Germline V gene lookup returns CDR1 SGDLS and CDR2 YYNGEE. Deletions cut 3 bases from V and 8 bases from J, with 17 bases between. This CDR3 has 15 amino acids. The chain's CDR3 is CASSGPPGGGEKLFF. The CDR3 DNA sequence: TGTGCCAGCAGCGGGCCGCCGGGGGGAGGGGAAAAACTGTTTTTT.

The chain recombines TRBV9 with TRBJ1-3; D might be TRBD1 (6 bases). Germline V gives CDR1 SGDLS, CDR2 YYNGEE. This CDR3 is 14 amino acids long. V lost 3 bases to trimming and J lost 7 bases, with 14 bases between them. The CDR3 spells CASSALGGANTIYF. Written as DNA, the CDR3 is TGTGCCAGCAGCGCCCTCGGGGGCGCGAACACCATATATTTT.

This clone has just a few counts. CDR3 in amino acids: CASSPRAPGEQYF. The DNA for the CDR3 is TGTGCCAGTAGTCCCCGGGCCCCGGGGGAGCAGTACTTC. V gene TRBV19 combines with J gene TRBJ2-7, with a possible D match to TRBD2 (5 bases). Deletions cut 5 bases from V and 7 bases from J, with 15 bases between. The germline CDR1 and CDR2 sequences are LNHDA and SQIVND (reference sequence). CDR3 length: 13 residues.

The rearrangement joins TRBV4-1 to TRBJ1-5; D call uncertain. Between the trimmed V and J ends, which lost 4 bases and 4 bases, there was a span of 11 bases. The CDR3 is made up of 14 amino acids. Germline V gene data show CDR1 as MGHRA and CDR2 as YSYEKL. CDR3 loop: CASSLWAENQPQHF. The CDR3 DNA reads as TGCGCCAGCAGCCTGTGGGCAGAGAATCAGCCCCAGCATTTT.

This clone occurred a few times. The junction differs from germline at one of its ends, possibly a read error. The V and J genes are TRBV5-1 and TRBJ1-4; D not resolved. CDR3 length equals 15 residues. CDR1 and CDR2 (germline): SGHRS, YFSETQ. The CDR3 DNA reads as TGCGCCAGCAGGTTGGACCCCTTCTCGACTGAAAAACTGTTTTTT. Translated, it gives CASRLDPFSTEKLFF.

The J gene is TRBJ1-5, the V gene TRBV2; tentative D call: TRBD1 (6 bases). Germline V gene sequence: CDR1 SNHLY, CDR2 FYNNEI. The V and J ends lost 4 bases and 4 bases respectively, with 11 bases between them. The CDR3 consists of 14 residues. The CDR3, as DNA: TGTGCCAGCAGTGGACAGGTTATAAATCAGCCCCAGCATTTT. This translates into CASSGQVINQPQHF. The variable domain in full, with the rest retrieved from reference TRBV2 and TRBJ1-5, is EPEVTQTPSHQVTQMGQEVILRCVPISNHLYFYWYRQILGQKVEFLVSFYNNEISEKSEIFDDQFSVERPDGSNFTLKIRSTKLEDSAMYFCASSGQVINQPQHFGDGTRLSIL.

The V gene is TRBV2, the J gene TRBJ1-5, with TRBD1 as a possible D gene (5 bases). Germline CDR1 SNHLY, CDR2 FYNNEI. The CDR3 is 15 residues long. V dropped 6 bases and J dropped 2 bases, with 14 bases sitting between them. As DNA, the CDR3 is TGTGCCAGCAGCGTAACAGGAGTGGGCAATCAGCCCCAGCATTTT. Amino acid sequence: CASSVTGVGNQPQHF.

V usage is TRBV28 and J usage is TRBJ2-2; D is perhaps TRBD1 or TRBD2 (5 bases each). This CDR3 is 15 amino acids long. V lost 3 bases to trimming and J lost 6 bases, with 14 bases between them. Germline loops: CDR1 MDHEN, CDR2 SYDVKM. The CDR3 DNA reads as TGTGCCAGCAGTTTTTTGAAAGGGACGGCCGGGGAGCTGTTTTTT. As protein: CASSFLKGTAGELFF.

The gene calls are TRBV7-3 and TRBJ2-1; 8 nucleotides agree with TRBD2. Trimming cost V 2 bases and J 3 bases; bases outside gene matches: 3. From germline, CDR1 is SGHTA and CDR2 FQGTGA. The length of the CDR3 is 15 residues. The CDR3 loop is CASSLGTRNYNEQFF. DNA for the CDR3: TGTGCCAGCAGCTTAGGGACTAGGAACTACAATGAGCAGTTCTTC. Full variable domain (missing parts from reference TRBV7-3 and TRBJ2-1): GAGVSQTPSNKVTEKGKYVELRCDPISGHTALYWYRQSLGQGPEFLIYFQGTGAADDSGLPNDRFFAVRPEGSVSTLKIQRTERGDSAVYLCASSLGTRNYNEQFFGPGTRLTVL.

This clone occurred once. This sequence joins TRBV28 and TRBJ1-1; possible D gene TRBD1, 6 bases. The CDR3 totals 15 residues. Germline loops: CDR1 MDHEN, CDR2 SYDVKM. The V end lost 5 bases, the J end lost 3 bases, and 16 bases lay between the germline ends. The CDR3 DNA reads TGTGCCAGCAGTCCCCTGGAAGGGGGGTACACTGAAGCTTTCTTT. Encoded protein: CASSPLEGGYTEAFF.

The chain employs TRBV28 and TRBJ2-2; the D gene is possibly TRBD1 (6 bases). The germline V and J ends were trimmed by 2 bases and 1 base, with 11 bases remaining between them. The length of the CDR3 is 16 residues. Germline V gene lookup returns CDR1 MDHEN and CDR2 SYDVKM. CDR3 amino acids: CASSLIGGLNTGELFF. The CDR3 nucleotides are TGTGCCAGCAGTTTAATTGGGGGCCTGAACACCGGGGAGCTGTTTTTT.

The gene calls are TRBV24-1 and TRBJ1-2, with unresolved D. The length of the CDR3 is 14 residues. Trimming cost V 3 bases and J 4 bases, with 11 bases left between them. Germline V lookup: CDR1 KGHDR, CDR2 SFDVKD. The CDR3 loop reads CATSDGPLLYGYTF. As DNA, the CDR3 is TGTGCCACCAGTGATGGACCCCTACTCTATGGCTACACCTTC.

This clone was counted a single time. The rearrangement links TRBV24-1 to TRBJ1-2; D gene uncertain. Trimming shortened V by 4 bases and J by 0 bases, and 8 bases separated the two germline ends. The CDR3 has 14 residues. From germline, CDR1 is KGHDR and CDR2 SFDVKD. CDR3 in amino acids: CATSESGANYGYTF. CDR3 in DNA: TGTGCCACCAGTGAGTCAGGAGCTAACTATGGCTACACCTTC.

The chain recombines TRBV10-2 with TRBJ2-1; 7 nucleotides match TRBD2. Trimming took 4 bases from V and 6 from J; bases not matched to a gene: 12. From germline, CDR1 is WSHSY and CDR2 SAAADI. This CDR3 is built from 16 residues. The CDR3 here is CASSAKLGGSSNEQFF. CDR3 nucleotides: TGCGCCAGCAGTGCTAAGTTGGGCGGGAGTAGCAATGAGCAGTTCTTC.

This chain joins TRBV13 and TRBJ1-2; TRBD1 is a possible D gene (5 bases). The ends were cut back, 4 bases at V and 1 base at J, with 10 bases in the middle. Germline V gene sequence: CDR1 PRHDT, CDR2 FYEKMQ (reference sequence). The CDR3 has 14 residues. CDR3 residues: CASSSWTNNYGYTF. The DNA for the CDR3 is TGTGCCAGCAGCTCTTGGACAAATAACTATGGCTACACCTTC. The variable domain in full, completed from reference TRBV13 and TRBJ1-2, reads AAGVIQSPRHLIKEKRETATLKCYPIPRHDTVYWYQQGPGQDPQFLISFYEKMQSDKGSIPDRFSAQQFSDYHSELNMSSLELGDSALYFCASSSWTNNYGYTFGSGTRLTVV.

CDR3 loop: CASSSSGSGADTQYF. CDR3 in DNA: TGTGCCAGCAGCTCGAGCGGGAGCGGGGCAGATACGCAGTATTTT. This chain uses TRBV5-6 with TRBJ2-3, with 8 bases that match TRBD2. V trimming: 3 bases; J trimming: 4 bases; junction bases outside the gene matches: 7. Germline V gives CDR1 SGHDT, CDR2 YYEEEE. The CDR3 runs to 15 residues.

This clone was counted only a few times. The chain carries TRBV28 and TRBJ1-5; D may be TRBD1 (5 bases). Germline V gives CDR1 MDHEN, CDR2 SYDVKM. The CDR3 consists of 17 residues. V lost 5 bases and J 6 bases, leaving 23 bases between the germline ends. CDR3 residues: CASSPGPGIGVTQPQHF. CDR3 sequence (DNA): TGTGCCAGCAGTCCGGGCCCAGGGATCGGGGTGACTCAGCCCCAGCATTTT.

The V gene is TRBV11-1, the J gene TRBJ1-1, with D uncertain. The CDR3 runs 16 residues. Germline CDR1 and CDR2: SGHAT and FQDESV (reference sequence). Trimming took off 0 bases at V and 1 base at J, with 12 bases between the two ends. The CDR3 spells CASSLAQGRWNTEAFF. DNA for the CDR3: TGTGCCAGCAGCTTAGCGCAAGGGCGGTGGAACACTGAAGCTTTCTTT.

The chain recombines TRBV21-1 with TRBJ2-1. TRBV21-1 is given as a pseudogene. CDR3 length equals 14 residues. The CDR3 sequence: CASSKVRTENGQFF. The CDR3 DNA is TGTGCCAGCAGCAAAGTGCGGACGGAGAATGGGCAGTTCTTC.